What follows is one T cell receptor beta chain and its context. It was during active infection that Seattle patients were enrolled and then longitudinally followed. CDR1 is MDHEN, CDR2 SYDVKM, per germline. The CDR3 consists of 14 residues. V was pared by 6 bases and J by 1 base, with 12 bases between. The data originate from a study of blood T cell repertoires in COVID-19. Overall study: The cDNA or gDNA used as material had been derived from T cells, B-cell-depleted T cells, or PBMCs.

How the authors handled the data: The authors estimated nucleated cell counts from reference gene primer amplification. Profiled with immunoSEQ multiplex PCR; TCRdb holds only in-frame clones, not every one. V and J calls and clone size are given by that table; D and trimming were obtained from the DNA. The sample has fewer than 85,000 clones; about 80% are singletons. This chain links TRBV28 with TRBJ1-1; D is uncertain. The sequence was obtained from a young man with COVID-19, enrolled during active disease. Source material: peripheral blood. CDR3 DNA: TGTGCCAGCAGGCGGAGGCGTCAGAACACTGAAGCTTTCTTT. Translated: CASRRRRQNTEAFF.